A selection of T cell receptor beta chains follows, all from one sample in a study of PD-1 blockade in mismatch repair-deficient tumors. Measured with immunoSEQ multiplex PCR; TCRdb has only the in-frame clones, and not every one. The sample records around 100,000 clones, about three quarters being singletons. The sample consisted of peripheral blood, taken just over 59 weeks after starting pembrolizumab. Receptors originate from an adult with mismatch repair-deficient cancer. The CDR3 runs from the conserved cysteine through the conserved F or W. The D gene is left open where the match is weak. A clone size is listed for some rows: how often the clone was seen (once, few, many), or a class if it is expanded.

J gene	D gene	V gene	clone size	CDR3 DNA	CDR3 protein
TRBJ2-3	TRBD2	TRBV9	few	TGTGCCAGCAGCTTCGGACTAGCGGGAGTTACAGATACGCAGTATTTT	CASSFGLAGVTDTQYF
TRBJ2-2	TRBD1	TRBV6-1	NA	TGTGCCAGCGGACAGGGCCTTGGGAGAGAGGAGCTGTTTTTT	CASGQGLGREELFF
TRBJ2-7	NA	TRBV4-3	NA	TGCGCCAGCAGCCAAGATAAAGCGGCTACCTACGAGCAGTACTTC	CASSQDKAATYEQYF
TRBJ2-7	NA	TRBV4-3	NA	TGCGCCAGCAGCCAATACTCGGGAACCGACTACGAGCAGTACTTC	CASSQYSGTDYEQYF
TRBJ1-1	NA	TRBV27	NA	TGTGCCAGCAGTTTAAGCGGGACTGGAACTGAAGCTTTCTTT	CASSLSGTGTEAFF
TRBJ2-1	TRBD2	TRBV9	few	TGTGCCAGCGGTGAGGACTTGGGGGGGAGTACCTACAATGAGCAGTTCTTC	CASGEDLGGSTYNEQFF
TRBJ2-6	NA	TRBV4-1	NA	TGCGCCAGCAGCCAGAATCCGAGGGGCTCTGGGGCCAACGTCCTGACTTTC	CASSQNPRGSGANVLTF
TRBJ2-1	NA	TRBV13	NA	TGTGCCAGCAGCTCAAGTCGGACAGGGGGCACTAGCGGGAGCAATGAGCAGTTCTTC	CASSSSRTGGTSGSNEQFF
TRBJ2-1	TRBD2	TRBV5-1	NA	TGCGCCAGCAGCAAGACTAGCGGACACAATGAGCAGTTCTTC	CASSKTSGHNEQFF
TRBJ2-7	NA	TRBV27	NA	TGTGCCAGCAGTCTGCAGGGGAAGTACGAGCAGTACTTC	CASSLQGKYEQYF
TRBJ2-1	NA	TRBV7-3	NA	TGTGCCAGCAGCTTAGTCGCAGCCGGGGAGCAGTTCTTC	CASSLVAAGEQFF
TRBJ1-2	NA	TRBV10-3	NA	TGTGCCATCAGTGAGTACTATGGCTACACCTTC	CAISEYYGYTF
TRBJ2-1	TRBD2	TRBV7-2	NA	TGTGCCAGCAGTGTAGCTCCTAGCGGCAATGAGCAGTTCTTC	CASSVAPSGNEQFF
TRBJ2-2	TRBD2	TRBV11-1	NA	TGTGCCAGCAGCTTCTCTAGCGGGCGTCGGGAGCTGTTTTTT	CASSFSSGRRELFF
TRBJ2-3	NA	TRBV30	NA	TGTGCCTGGAGTGTAGTCGCAGATACGCAGTATTTT	CAWSVVADTQYF
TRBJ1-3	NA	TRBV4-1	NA	TGCGCCAGCAGCCATGATACCTTGGCAGGGGCCAGAAACACCATATATTTT	CASSHDTLAGARNTIYF
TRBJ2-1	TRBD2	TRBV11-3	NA	TGTGCCAGCAGCTCGTCGGGACTAGCGGGAAATGAGCAGTTCTTC	CASSSSGLAGNEQFF
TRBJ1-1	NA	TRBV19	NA	TGTGCCAGTAGTATCGGGTCCGGGACGAACACTGAAGCTTTCTTT	CASSIGSGTNTEAFF
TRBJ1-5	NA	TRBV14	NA	TGTGCCAGCAGTCGAGGGGCTGATCAGCCCCAGCATTTT	CASSRGADQPQHF
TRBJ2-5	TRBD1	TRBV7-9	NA	TGTGCCAGCAGCGAACCGGGACAGCAAGAGACCCAGTACTTC	CASSEPGQQETQYF
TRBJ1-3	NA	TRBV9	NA	TGTGCCAGCAGCCAACAGGGCTCTGGAAACACCATATATTTT	CASSQQGSGNTIYF
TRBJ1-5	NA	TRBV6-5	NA	TGTGCCAGCAGTGCCGGGGGTAGCAATCAGCCCCAGCATTTT	CASSAGGSNQPQHF
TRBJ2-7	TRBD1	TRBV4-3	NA	TGCGCCAGCAGCCAGGGGACAGGGGGTCCCTACGAGCAGTACTTC	CASSQGTGGPYEQYF
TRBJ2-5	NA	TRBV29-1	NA	TGCAGCGTTGCTCAAGAGACCCAGTACTTC	CSVAQETQYF
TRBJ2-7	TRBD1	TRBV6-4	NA	TGTGCCAGCAGTCCTAGGACAGGGGGCGAGCAGTACTTC	CASSPRTGGEQYF
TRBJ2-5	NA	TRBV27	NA	TGTGCCAGCAGCAATCCCAAGGACTACCAAGAGACCCAGTACTTC	CASSNPKDYQETQYF
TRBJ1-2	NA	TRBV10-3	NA	TGTGCCAGCAGTGAGGGCGGACTTAACTATGGCTACACCTTC	CASSEGGLNYGYTF
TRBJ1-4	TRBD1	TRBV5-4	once	TGTGCCAGCTCCCGACAGGGAACTAATGAAAAACTGTTTTTT	CASSRQGTNEKLFF
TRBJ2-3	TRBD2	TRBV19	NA	TGTGCCAGTCGCTTACTAGCGGGGGGCACAGATACGCAGTATTTT	CASRLLAGGTDTQYF
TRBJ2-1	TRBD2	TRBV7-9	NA	TGTGCCAGCAGCTCTTTGGGGTCAGGGCTAGCGGACTACAATGAGCAGTTCTTC	CASSSLGSGLADYNEQFF
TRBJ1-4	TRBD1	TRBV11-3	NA	TGTGCCAGCAGCTTAGTTACCGGGACAGAAGATCGCGAAAAACTGTTTTTT	CASSLVTGTEDREKLFF
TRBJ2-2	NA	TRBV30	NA	TGTGCCTGGTCCCCGCCAGGGCTTAAGAACACCGGGGAGCTGTTTTTT	CAWSPPGLKNTGELFF
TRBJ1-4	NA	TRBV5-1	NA	TGCGCCAGCAGCACCGGGACGGGGAATGAAAAACTGTTTTTT	CASSTGTGNEKLFF
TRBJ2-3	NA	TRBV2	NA	TGTGCCAGCAGTGGAGGTGGAGGAGATACGCAGTATTTT	CASSGGGGDTQYF
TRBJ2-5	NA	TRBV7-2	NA	TGTGCCAGCAGCTTAGACTCGGAAGCTCGTGAGACCCAGTACTTC	CASSLDSEARETQYF
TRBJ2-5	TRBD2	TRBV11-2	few	TGTGCCAGCAGCTGGACTAGCGGAGGAAACCAAGAGACCCAGTACTTC	CASSWTSGGNQETQYF
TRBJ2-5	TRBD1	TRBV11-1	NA	TGTGCCAGCAGCTCTCACCGACAGGGAAAGACCCAGTACTTC	CASSSHRQGKTQYF
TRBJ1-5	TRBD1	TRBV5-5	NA	TGTGCCAGCAGCCCTCTCCCGGGACAGGGCGATCAGCCCCAGCATTTT	CASSPLPGQGDQPQHF
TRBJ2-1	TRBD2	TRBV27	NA	TGTGCCAGCAGTCAGGAGCGGGAGGCAAACTACAATGAGCAGTTCTTC	CASSQEREANYNEQFF
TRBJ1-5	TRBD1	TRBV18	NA	TGTGCCAGCTCCCCGGGACAGGGGAATCAGCCCCAGCATTTT	CASSPGQGNQPQHF
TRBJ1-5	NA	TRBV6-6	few	TGTGCCAGCAGTTACTCCGATTCGGGAATTAATCAGCCCCAGCATTTT	CASSYSDSGINQPQHF
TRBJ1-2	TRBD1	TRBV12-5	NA	TGTGCTAGTGGTTTGGTAACGACCCGACAGGGGAACGGCTACACCTTC	CASGLVTTRQGNGYTF
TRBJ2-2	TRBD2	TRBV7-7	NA	TGTGCTAGCAGGCCAGGACTAGCGGGAAACACCGGGGAGCTGTTTTTT	CASRPGLAGNTGELFF
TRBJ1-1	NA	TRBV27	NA	TGTGCCAGCAGTTTAGAGGGGCGTGAAGCTTTCTTT	CASSLEGREAFF
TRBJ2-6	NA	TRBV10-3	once	TGTGCCATCAGTGAACAGGGGAGGGCCGGGGCCAACGTCCTGACTTTC	CAISEQGRAGANVLTF
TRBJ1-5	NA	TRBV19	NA	TGTGCCAGTAGTATAGATCCCAGGGTGTATAGCAATCAGCCCCAGCATTTT	CASSIDPRVYSNQPQHF
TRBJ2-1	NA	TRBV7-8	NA	TGTGCCAGCAGCCCCTCGACGAGCTACAATGAGCAGTTCTTC	CASSPSTSYNEQFF
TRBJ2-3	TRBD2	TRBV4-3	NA	TGCGCCAGCAGCCACACGTCGAGCGGGGGAGGGATACGTACGGATACGCAGTATTTT	CASSHTSSGGGIRTDTQYF
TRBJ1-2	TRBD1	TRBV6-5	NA	TGTGCCAGCAGTTACTCGATGACAGGGACGGGTGGCTACACCTTC	CASSYSMTGTGGYTF
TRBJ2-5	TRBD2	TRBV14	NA	TGTGCCAGCAGCCAATTGGCGGGAGATGGAGAGACCCAGTACTTC	CASSQLAGDGETQYF
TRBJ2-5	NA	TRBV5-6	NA	TGTGCCAGCAGCCGTGGGGATCTGGCAGGGGCTGAGACCCAGTACTTC	CASSRGDLAGAETQYF
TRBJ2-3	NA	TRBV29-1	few	TGCAGCGTTGAACTATGGGGCACAGATACGCAGTATTTT	CSVELWGTDTQYF